This entry features one T cell receptor (beta chain) sequence. The definition of stable Graves' hyperthyroidism was no ophthalmopathy progression within 18 months. Any patient presenting with uncontrolled infection, other autoimmune disease, pregnancy or lactation was left out. What was amplified from RNA transcripts were TCR beta CDR3 regions. First-round RT-PCR with HTBI primers amplified the TCR CDR3 region. Each CDR3 protein is one row after TCRdb ran MiXCR on the multiplex PCR reads. The sample contains a few hundred thousand distinct CDR3 sequences, less than 25% of which appear only once. The sample belongs to a study of T cells in Graves' hyperthyroidism and ophthalmopathy. What was sequenced was blood. This TCR came from a man in his late teens or twenties with Graves' hyperthyroidism.

DNA for the CDR3: TGTGCCAGCAGCCAAGATAGGGTCAATCAGCCCCAGCATTTT. Its translation is CASSQDRVNQPQHF. The chain joins TRBV3-1 to TRBJ1-5, with D uncertain. The CDR3 consists of 14 residues. Trimming removed 0 bases at V and 3 bases at J, with 6 bases between. Germline V CDR1 and CDR2: LGHDT, YNNKEL (reference sequence).